This entry is about one T cell receptor (beta chain). The source of the sample is a study of control samples from healthy donors and cancer patients. CDR1 is MNHNS, CDR2 SASEGT, per germline. With V trimmed by 4 bases and J by 0 bases, 5 bases remained unmatched. The CDR3 length is 16 residues. Libraries were prepared by immunoSEQ multiplex PCR; TCRdb keeps only in-frame clonotypes and omits some of them. The table includes approximately 30,000 clones, roughly 94% detected once. J is TRBJ1-4 and V is TRBV6-1; 7 positions agree with TRBD1. The TCR comes from a man aged 60 to 75 in good health. The sequenced material came from blood. CDR3 amino acids: CASSGDRVATNEKLFF. Written as DNA, the CDR3 is TGTGCCAGCAGTGGCGACAGGGTTGCAACTAATGAAAAACTGTTTTTT.